What follows is one T cell receptor beta chain and its context. The target of this receptor is not known. No per-base quality is available; no much larger clone lies one base away. This sample was taken from a study of cytomegalovirus exposure and HLA in healthy donors (dated 2017 in TCRdb). At the level of the whole study: An earlier analysis of several hundred of the donors reported about 300 Gb of sequence data and 90 million to 120 million unique TCR beta sequences obtained from around 190 million T cells. Roughly 300 gigabases of sequencing data and tens of millions of unique TCR sequences were included in an early release covering roughly 700 HLA-typed donors. Of the approximately 400 genotyped donors, 81% were placed in the genetic ancestry cluster associated with self-reported Caucasian donors. The study aimed to test whether cataloging public T cell receptors could reveal signatures of past pathogen exposure. The T cell repertoires of 666 subjects were profiled by immunosequencing and related to cytomegalovirus serostatus. A separate validation cohort of some 130 different subjects was used in addition to the 666-subject first cohort. The study combined high-throughput TCR immunosequencing, statistical association of individual TCRs with disease status, and machine learning to predict cytomegalovirus infection status. To study patterns of TCR occurrence, a later analysis re-analyzed previously published TCR beta repertoires from 500 to 850 donors and added high-resolution HLA genotyping. In the later analysis, no new phenotypic data were used to find candidate immune exposures; instead, reliance was placed on TCR beta sequences and their occurrence across donors. An earlier analysis of nearly 600 of the donors applied high-throughput TCR beta sequencing to assess whether each TCR beta V gene segment acted as functional or pseudogenic. Donor age, sex, ethnicity and CMV serostatus were compiled alongside the repertoire data. Genome-wide SNP genotypes for about 60% of the roughly 670 donors were used in a later genetic analysis, which treated that subset as a discovery cohort. Every repertoire in the discovery cohort had been generated on one and the same sequencing platform. Both class I and class II loci were covered by HLA typing, at four-digit resolution. Typing coverage differed by locus: A, B, C, DRB1 and DQB1 were typed in roughly 620-630 donors, DQA1 in 500 to 550, DPA1 in nearly 610, and DPB1 in approximately 450. A handful of DR-DQ haplotypes were handled as single units for association and clustering because linkage in the cohort was strong. Across some 400 genotyped donors of the cohort, an average of roughly 250,000 unique TCR beta nucleotide sequences per donor were sequenced, and around 20% of those sequences were non-productive.

For CDR1 and CDR2, the germline V gene lists LGHNA and YSLEER. V gives up 4 bases and J gives up 6 bases, and the segment between their germline ends measures 12 bases. The CDR3 spans 14 residues, from the cysteine through the phenylalanine. Solely the CDR3 DNA is kept, with 42 bases framed from the first base. The cohort was made up of around 720 healthy bone marrow donors. At the time of sampling, every cohort member was nominally healthy, though immune exposures that went unrecorded were likely present. The donor tested CMV seronegative, placing the donor among the 350 to 400 seronegative members of the cohort. Every donor gave a peripheral blood sample, and the peripheral blood mononuclear cells from that sample were used for TCR beta sequencing. Genomic DNA was extracted from the blood cell samples with the Qiagen DNeasy Blood Extraction Kit. Library preparation used the immunoSEQ multiplex PCR assay. For the multiplex PCR, a mixture combining 60 forward primers for TCR Vbeta segments and 13 reverse primers for TCR Jbeta segments was used. A multiplex PCR assay on genomic DNA amplified the CDR3 region of rearranged TCR beta genes. Amplified TCR beta libraries were sequenced as 87-base-pair reads on the Illumina HiSeq System. The original methods were these. In a later analysis, roughly 80 million unique TCR beta chains were counted across the 500 to 850 repertoires, and around 10 million of these chains were shared by at least two donors. A nearest-neighbor algorithm error-corrected the raw reads and collapsed the reads into unique sequences, merging closely related sequences to remove PCR and sequencing errors. To assign V, D and J gene segments, CDR3 sequences were aligned to IMGT reference sequences. For a sequence to be retained, a match of at least six nucleotides was required to both a V gene segment and a J gene segment. Rearrangements were classified as productive when the CDR3 lacked stop codons and remained in frame with V and J, and all other rearrangements were classified as non-productive. CDR3 was defined by IMGT convention, running from the second conserved V-encoded cysteine to the conserved J-encoded phenylalanine. The earlier analysis of about 500 of the donors excluded sequences that lacked an unambiguous match to a single V gene segment. In an earlier analysis of a few hundred of the donors, V segments were called functional above 56.7% productive rearrangements and were called segregating when the between-donor standard deviation exceeded 5%. A statistical classification framework was built to diagnose cytomegalovirus status from the catalog of TCR beta chain sequences. In a later analysis, TCR nucleotide sequences were compared against IMGT/GENE-DB human TR gene sequences so that V and J genes could be assigned. The TCRdist pipeline was used in a later analysis to assign CDR3 sequences and most-parsimonious VDJ recombination scenarios. A later analysis defined each TCR beta chain by its CDR3 amino acid sequence plus V-gene family, and excluded reads lacking a unique V-gene family. To address suspected cross-contamination and a sequencing artifact, a later analysis removed approximately 590 highly shared, low-generation-probability nucleotide sequences. In a later analysis, a clonal expansion index for each public chain was calculated from normalized within-repertoire ranks of inferred template counts. Generation probabilities in a later analysis came from a VDJ recombination model fitted to out-of-frame rearrangements, and those results were checked against IGoR. A later analysis scored TCR-TCR, TCR-HLA and TCR-CMV co-occurrence with hypergeometric tests, applying a repertoire-size bias correction to TCR pairs. A later analysis estimated false discovery rates by permuting HLA or CMV assignments 20 times. In a later analysis, co-occurring TCRs were grouped with DBSCAN, and TCRdist sequence similarity was added when clustering was performed within HLA-allele-positive subsets. Repertoires with fewer than 30,000 or more than 120,000 public chains were left out of co-occurrence clustering, as were a handful of repertoires with anomalous nucleotide sharing. In TCRdb, the immuneACCESS table is reduced to in-frame sequences with V and J assigned. These tables do not hold every clone; where another copy was compared, an unresolved V gene accounts for under half, and the others remain unexplained. The DNA gave D and trimming, while V, J and clone size come from that table. The sample yields tens of thousands of clones; roughly 78% were counted once. The biggest ten clones account for 1.9% of the sample.

Beyond this particular receptor, the publication reports: In a later analysis, HLA-associated TCR beta chains showed more clonal expansion and lower generation probabilities than non-associated chains that were equally common. Most TCR sequences were seen in very few donors, while some public TCRs were found in many individuals. A few of the identified cytomegalovirus-associated TCR beta chains were confirmed in vitro to be specific for cytomegalovirus antigens. Broadly in line with IMGT annotations, most TCR beta V segments showed up in productive rearrangements about 87% or about 30% of the time in an earlier analysis of a few hundred of the donors. A cluster of highly shared sequence variants was judged likely to represent a technical artifact of the sequencing pipeline. A further reported finding was that TCR beta sequences accurately predicted the HLA-A and HLA-B alleles for most subjects in the first cohort. In a later analysis, several top co-occurrence clusters were reported to appear linked to parvovirus B19, influenza, CMV and Epstein-Barr virus. The 87-base-pair reads could not distinguish some IMGT-functional V segments, including TRBV6-2 and TRBV6-3, so those segments were excluded. According to a later analysis, most CMV-associated TCR beta chains appeared to be HLA-restricted, and the HLA associations seemed to be driven largely by CMV exposure. Immune exposure information for the cohort was limited to CMV serostatus. In both the original and validation cohorts, the classifier was reported to diagnose cytomegalovirus status with high specificity and sensitivity. The authors suggested that the approach could potentially be generalized to other disease states and immunological phenotypes. According to a later genetic analysis, donors in an Asian-associated ancestry cluster had fewer N-insertions in productive TCRs than the roughly 670-donor mean. When HLA alleles, especially DR and DQ, strongly co-occurred, TCR associations were difficult to assign to individual alleles. The earlier analysis of approximately 560 of the donors excluded roughly 17 rarely observed V segments, including chromosome 9 orphons, because counts were too low. In the study, 150 to 200 TCR beta chains were listed as associated with cytomegalovirus. HLA typing was unavailable for some donors at each locus, so association tests used only the typed subset. The cohort was sequenced for TCR beta chains only, and without alpha or paired-chain data the features that could be detected were limited. Roughly uniform sequencing depth across donors was assumed in presence/absence analyses, although this assumption may not hold. Linkage disequilibrium might explain the correlated functional status among segregating V segments, but an unknown experimental factor could not be ruled out. An association between a missense DCLRE1C variant and V-gene and J-gene trimming of TCR beta chains was found in a later genetic analysis and replicated in an independent cohort. Specific HLA alleles were associated with about 17,000 TCR beta sequences at a false discovery rate of 0.05 in a later analysis. In a later analysis, TCR association rates were found to vary across HLA loci, with the most associated TCRs seen for DRB1 alleles and the fewest for HLA-C alleles.

Sequencing was performed on PBMCs. The source of this sequence is a man between 18 and 29 years old in good health and CMV-seronegative. Recombination linked TRBV4-3 to TRBJ2-2; D gene: possibly TRBD2, on 5 matching bases. The nucleotides read TGCGCCAGCAGCCCCCCGGCTAGCTCCGGGGAGCTGTTTTTT. It encodes CASSPPASSGELFF.